These 21 T cell receptor beta chains were all obtained from the same sample, sequenced in a study of blood T cell repertoires in COVID-19. Only in-frame clones appear in the TCRdb table, and some are missing; sequencing was by immunoSEQ multiplex PCR. The data hold roughly 190,000 clones, with around 80% observed a single time. Material for sequencing was peripheral blood. Source of these receptors: a man aged 25 to 40 with active or convalescent COVID-19.

The chain uses TRBV21-1 and TRBJ1-5. TRBV21-1 corresponds to a pseudogene. CDR3 length equals 16 residues. CDR3 DNA: TGTGCCAGCAGCAAAGGTCGCGTCCTCCCGGGACAGCCCCAGCATTTT. This encodes CASSKGRVLPGQPQHF.

The V call is TRBV4-3, the J call TRBJ2-1; 8 bases are a match to TRBD1. Germline CDR1 reads LGHNA; CDR2 reads YSLEER. CDR3 length equals 18 residues. The V segment lost 0 bases and the J segment 5 bases; nucleotides outside the gene matches: 12. For the CDR3, the DNA is TGCGCCAGCAGCCAAGATTGGCTCGGGGCAGGGGGCAACAATGAGCAGTTCTTC. Amino acid sequence: CASSQDWLGAGGNNEQFF.

The chain has TRBV19 and TRBJ2-3, with TRBD2 as a possible D gene (6 bases). The V gene's germline CDR1 is LNHDA and CDR2 SQIVND (reference sequence). V lost 4 bases and J lost 2, with 16 bases in between. This CDR3 region has 16 residues. CDR3 sequence reads: CASSTNRDSLTDTQYF. The CDR3 DNA follows: TGTGCCAGTAGTACTAACCGGGACTCCCTCACAGATACGCAGTATTTT.

CDR3 in DNA: TGCGCCAGCAGTGCGGGGGGAACTGAAGCTTTCTTT. Its protein product is CASSAGGTEAFF. The J gene is TRBJ1-1, the V gene TRBV10-1, with a tentative D call TRBD1 (5 bases). The CDR3 totals 12 residues. V was pared by 4 bases and J by 5 bases, with 8 bases between. CDR1 is WNHNN and CDR2 is SYGVQD in the germline V gene (reference sequence).

The V call is TRBV4-1, the J call TRBJ2-1; 12 bases match TRBD2. The J segment lost 4 bases and the V segment lost 0 bases, leaving 7 bases of the junction unmatched. CDR3 length: 18 amino acids. Germline V gene data show CDR1 as MGHRA and CDR2 as YSYEKL. CDR3 amino acids: CASSQDASGGARYNEQFF. The CDR3 DNA sequence: TGCGCCAGCAGCCAAGACGCTAGCGGGGGGGCAAGGTACAATGAGCAGTTCTTC.

The chain recombines TRBV19 with TRBJ2-1; D is ambiguous. The CDR3 runs to 13 residues. CDR1 is LNHDA, CDR2 SQIVND, per germline (reference sequence). Between the trimmed V and J ends, which lost 8 bases and 9 bases, there was a span of 17 bases. CDR3 sequence: CASSAIPWAEQFF. In DNA, the CDR3 is TGTGCCAGTTCGGCTATCCCCTGGGCTGAGCAGTTCTTC.

This rearrangement joins TRBV2 to TRBJ2-3, with D possibly being TRBD1 (6 bases). The CDR3 has 12 amino acids. CDR1 SNHLY and CDR2 FYNNEI come from the germline V gene. With 1 base removed from V and 11 bases from J, the gap between germline ends came to 10 bases. CDR3 in DNA: TGTGCCAGCAGTGAAGTCAGGGGTATGCAGTATTTT. It encodes CASSEVRGMQYF.

The chain combines TRBV19 with TRBJ2-4; 7 positions match TRBD2. Germline lookup yields CDR1 LNHDA and CDR2 SQIVND (reference sequence). This CDR3 contains 14 residues. V trimming: 6 bases; J trimming: 5 bases; junction bases outside the gene matches: 7. DNA of the CDR3: TGTGCCAGTAGGATTAACGCGGGGGAAAACATTCAGTACTTC. It translates to CASRINAGENIQYF.

The gene calls are TRBV2 and TRBJ1-2; D remains ambiguous. Trimming left V 7 bases short and J 4 bases short, with 16 bases between. This CDR3 region has 14 residues. Germline loops: CDR1 SNHLY, CDR2 FYNNEI. DNA for the CDR3: TGTGCCAGCACACGAGGAGGTGAGATCTATGGCTACACCTTC. It encodes CASTRGGEIYGYTF. Full variable domain (missing parts from reference TRBV2 and TRBJ1-2): EPEVTQTPSHQVTQMGQEVILRCVPISNHLYFYWYRQILGQKVEFLVSFYNNEISEKSEIFDDQFSVERPDGSNFTLKIRSTKLEDSAMYFCASTRGGEIYGYTFGSGTRLTVV.

V gene TRBV6-1 combines with J gene TRBJ2-1; possibly TRBD1 for D (5 bases). Trimming cost V 2 bases and J 12 bases, with 14 bases left between them. The germline V gene encodes CDR1 MNHNS and CDR2 SASEGT. This CDR3 has 13 amino acids. The CDR3 sequence is CASSETDSDAQFF. CDR3 in DNA: TGTGCCAGCAGTGAAACCGACAGTGATGCGCAGTTCTTC.

This clone was seen once. The rearrangement joins TRBV5-4 to TRBJ1-2, with unresolved D. Trimming shortened V by 3 bases and J by 0 bases, and 12 bases separated the two germline ends. Looked up from germline, CDR1 is SGHNT and CDR2 is YYREEE (reference sequence). CDR3 length: 15 amino acids. In DNA form, the CDR3 reads TGTGCCAGCAGCTCAGGAGGGTCCTCTAACTATGGCTACACCTTC. Amino acids: CASSSGGSSNYGYTF. The full variable domain, its missing parts supplied by reference TRBV5-4 and TRBJ1-2, is ETGVTQSPTHLIKTRGQQVTLRCSSQSGHNTVSWYQQALGQGPQFIFQYYREEENGRGNFPPRFSGLQFPNYSSELNVNALELDDSALYLCASSSGGSSNYGYTFGSGTRLTVV.

The rearrangement uses TRBV6-4 and TRBJ2-7, with a weak D call TRBD1 (5 bases). The germline V and J ends were trimmed by 9 bases and 5 bases, with 11 bases remaining between them. The germline gives CDR1 MRHNA, CDR2 SNTAGT. The CDR3 consists of 11 residues. CDR3 sequence: CARQGRDEQYF. CDR3 in DNA: TGTGCCAGGCAGGGCCGGGACGAGCAGTACTTC.

The gene calls are TRBV6-5 and TRBJ1-2, with TRBD1 matching over 7 bases. Germline V lookup: CDR1 MNHEY, CDR2 SVGAGI. The V segment lost 5 bases and the J segment 8 bases; nucleotides outside the gene matches: 11. The CDR3 extends over 14 amino acids. In DNA form, the CDR3 reads TGTGCCAGCAGTAGGTTCGGGACAGACAACGGCTACACCTTC. Protein sequence: CASSRFGTDNGYTF.

CDR3 sequence: CASSSGQSYNEQFF. The DNA for the CDR3 is TGTGCCAGCAGTTCGGGACAGTCCTACAATGAGCAGTTCTTC. J is TRBJ2-1 and V is TRBV28; 7 bases agree with TRBD1. The CDR3 totals 14 residues. J was trimmed by 1 base and V by 4 bases; bases with no gene match: 1. Germline V gene data show CDR1 as MDHEN and CDR2 as SYDVKM.

This clone was detected once. This chain uses TRBV10-3 with TRBJ2-1; 10 bases fit TRBD2. Germline CDR1 and CDR2: ENHRY and SYGVKD. The CDR3 runs 15 residues. V was pared by 3 bases and J by 6 bases, with 5 bases of the junction left unmatched. The CDR3 DNA is TGTGCCATCAGTGAAACGAGGACTAGCGGCAATGAGCAGTTCTTC. Protein: CAISETRTSGNEQFF.

The V call is TRBV2, the J call TRBJ1-2; TRBD1 might be the D (5 bases). The ends were cut back, 3 bases at V and 4 bases at J, with 15 bases in the middle. The CDR3 is made up of 15 amino acids. Germline V CDR1 and CDR2: SNHLY, FYNNEI. CDR3 in amino acids: CASSDVGGVIYGYTF. CDR3 coding DNA: TGTGCCAGCAGTGATGTGGGGGGGGTTATCTATGGCTACACCTTC.

This clone was counted once. V is TRBV9 and J is TRBJ2-3, with D hard to call. The germline CDR1 and CDR2 sequences are SGDLS and YYNGEE. V gave up 4 bases and J gave up 2 bases, with 17 bases separating them. This CDR3 is 16 amino acids long. This chain's CDR3 is CASSPPSRTYTDTQYF. CDR3 nucleotides: TGTGCCAGCAGCCCCCCCTCCCGCACCTACACAGATACGCAGTATTTT.

This rearrangement joins TRBV4-3 to TRBJ2-5; TRBD1 aligns across 9 bases. The CDR3 has 15 amino acids. Germline V CDR1 and CDR2: LGHNA, YSLEER. J lost 5 bases, V lost 3 bases, and 7 bases had no gene match. In nucleotides, the CDR3 is TGCGCCAGCAGCCAGGCCGGGACAGGGCGCGAGACCCAGTACTTC. Protein: CASSQAGTGRETQYF.

This chain links TRBV24-1 with TRBJ2-2; D is possibly TRBD1 (6 bases). CDR3 length equals 15 residues. V was clipped by 4 bases and J by 4 bases, with 12 bases between them. CDR1 and CDR2 from the germline V gene are KGHDR and SFDVKD. CDR3 region: CATSDPGHLTGELFF. The CDR3 nucleotides are TGTGCCACCAGTGACCCGGGACACCTCACCGGGGAGCTGTTTTTT.

The chain recombines TRBV18 with TRBJ1-3, with D maybe TRBD1 (5 bases). Germline-derived CDR1 and CDR2 are KGHSH and LQKENI. The CDR3 consists of 18 residues. Trimming cost V 3 bases and J 2 bases, with 20 bases left between them. CDR3 DNA sequence: TGTGCCAGCTCACCCCGGGGGGAATCCTACGGACCTGGAAACACCATATATTTT. Its translation: CASSPRGESYGPGNTIYF. Drawing the rest from reference TRBV18 and TRBJ1-3, the complete variable domain is NAGVMQNPRHLVRRRGQEARLRCSPMKGHSHVYWYRQLPEEGLKFMVYLQKENIIDESGMPKERFSAEFPKEGPSILRIQQVVRGDSAAYFCASSPRGESYGPGNTIYFGEGSWLTVV.

The CDR3 nucleotides read TGTGCCAGCAGTTTAGAGGCCCCCTATGGCTACACCTTC. It translates to CASSLEAPYGYTF. The chain combines TRBV28 with TRBJ1-2; D is unclear. V lost 2 bases and J lost 4, with 8 bases in between. From germline, CDR1 is MDHEN and CDR2 SYDVKM. The length of the CDR3 is 13 residues.